This TCR beta chain is drawn from a study of regulatory T cells in long-lasting Graves disease. Specified time point: newly diagnosed GD, antithyroid drugs for less than 3 months. Following extraction of RNA from PBMCs, that RNA was used to make the TCR library. This clonotype was seen a handful of times. Investigators prepared the TCR beta libraries by applying iRepertoire HTBI primers and Arm-PCR of CDR3 regions. TCRdb reprocessed the multiplex PCR reads via MiXCR and lists one record per CDR3 protein. This table holds 400,000 to 500,000 distinct CDR3 sequences, roughly 15% found once. The V gene's germline CDR1 is MNHEY and CDR2 SVGEGT. Unmatched junction bases numbered 4, after V lost 2 bases and J lost 4 bases. This CDR3 has 15 amino acids. These data also featured in a second study, about T cells in Graves' hyperthyroidism and ophthalmopathy.

The rearrangement joins TRBV6-2 or TRBV6-3 to TRBJ1-1; 10 positions agree with TRBD1. The receptor was derived from a woman aged 18 to 35 with Graves disease. This sample comprised peripheral blood mononuclear cells (PBMCs), obtained at new diagnosis, from a patient treated with antithyroid drugs. The CDR3 loop is CASSYHGQGVTEAFF. CDR3 DNA: TGTGCCAGCAGTTACCATGGACAGGGGGTCACTGAAGCTTTCTTT.